This TCR beta chain was found in a study of shared T cell receptors in the human thymus. CDR1 and CDR2 from the germline V gene are MGHRA and YSYEKL. The CDR3 has 17 amino acids. J was trimmed by 4 bases and V by 5 bases; bases with no gene match: 12. TCRdb's table, derived via immunoSEQ multiplex PCR, lists solely in-frame clones and lacks some. Of about 380,000 clones listed, 95% are singletons. This receptor was taken from a human donor. The material sequenced was thymocytes. This chain links TRBV4-1 with TRBJ2-2; TRBD2 aligns across 8 bases. CDR3 coding DNA: TGCGCCAGCAGCTTGCTGACTAGCGCACCAAGCACCGGGGAGCTGTTTTTT. Amino acid sequence: CASSLLTSAPSTGELFF.